This entry describes one T cell receptor (beta chain). The CDR3 sequence is 13 residues long. The V segment lost 3 bases and the J segment 7 bases; nucleotides outside the gene matches: 4. CDR1 and CDR2 (germline): SGDLS, YYNGEE. Data came from immunoSEQ multiplex PCR; TCRdb stores just in-frame clones and leaves some out. The sample includes just over 250,000 clones, about 85% of them seen just once. These data belong to a study of blood T cell repertoires in COVID-19. Across the whole study: Samples came from the United States, Italy and Spain, spanning acute and convalescent COVID-19. Sources were T cells, B-cell-depleted T cells, or PBMCs; the material itself was cDNA or gDNA.

The sample consisted of peripheral blood. The clonotype originates from a man aged 60 to 75 who had recovered from COVID-19. V is TRBV9 and J is TRBJ2-1; 7 nucleotides agree with TRBD2. CDR3 sequence reads: CASSDWGGNEQFF. The CDR3, as DNA: TGTGCCAGCAGCGACTGGGGAGGGAATGAGCAGTTCTTC.